The clone carrying this TCR beta chain has a count of ten or more. Its antigen is still unknown. At one boundary the junction diverges from the germline segment, which might be a read error. The data are from a study of glioma-infiltrating T cells. Using RNA template, CDR3s of TCR alpha and beta were amplified with iRepertoire arm-PCR. Input was 100-400 ng of tissue mRNA or PBMC total RNA. TCRdb reprocessed the multiplex PCR reads with MiXCR, giving one entry per CDR3 protein. The table records 100,000 to 150,000 distinct CDR3 sequences, about 22% of them present only once. The CDR3 has 10 amino acids. Germline loops: CDR1 MDHEN, CDR2 SYDVKM. Study observations and caveats: Gliomas, especially low-grade, showed above-expected tissue-blood divergence; non-neoplastic patients showed below.

J is TRBJ2-1 and V is TRBV28; 7 nucleotides match TRBD1. The sequence was obtained from a human donor with low-grade glioma or glioblastoma, undergoing nonglioma brain surgery, or in good health (not recorded which). The sequenced sample was glioma tissue, nonneoplastic brain tissue, or PBMCs (not recorded which). CDR3 sequence (DNA): TGTGCCAGCTATGGGACAGAACTTCGATTC. This sequence encodes CASYGTELRF.